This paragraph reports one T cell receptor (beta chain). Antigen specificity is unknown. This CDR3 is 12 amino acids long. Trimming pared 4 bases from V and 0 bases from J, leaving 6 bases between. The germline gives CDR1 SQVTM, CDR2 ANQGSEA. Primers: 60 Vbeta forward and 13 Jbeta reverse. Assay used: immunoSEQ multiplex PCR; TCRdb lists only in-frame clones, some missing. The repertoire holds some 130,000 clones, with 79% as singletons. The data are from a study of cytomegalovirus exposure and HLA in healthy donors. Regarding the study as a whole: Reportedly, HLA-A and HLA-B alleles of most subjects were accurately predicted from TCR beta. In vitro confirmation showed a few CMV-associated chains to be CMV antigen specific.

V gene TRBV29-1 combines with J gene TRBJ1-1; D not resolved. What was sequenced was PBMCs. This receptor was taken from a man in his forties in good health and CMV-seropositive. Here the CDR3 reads CSVAQMNTEAFF. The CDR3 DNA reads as TGCAGCGTTGCTCAGATGAACACTGAAGCTTTCTTT.